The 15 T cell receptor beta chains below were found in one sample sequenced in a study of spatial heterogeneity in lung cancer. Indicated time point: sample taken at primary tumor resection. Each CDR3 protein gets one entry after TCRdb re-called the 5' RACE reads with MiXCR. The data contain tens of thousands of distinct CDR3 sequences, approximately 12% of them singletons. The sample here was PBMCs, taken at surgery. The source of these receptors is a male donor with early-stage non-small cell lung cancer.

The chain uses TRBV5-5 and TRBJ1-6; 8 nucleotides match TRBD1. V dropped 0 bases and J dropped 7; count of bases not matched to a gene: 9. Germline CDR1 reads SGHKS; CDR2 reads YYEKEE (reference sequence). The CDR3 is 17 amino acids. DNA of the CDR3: TGTGCCAGCAGCTTGGTACATGGGACAGGTACAAATTCACCCCTCCACTTT. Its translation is CASSLVHGTGTNSPLHF.

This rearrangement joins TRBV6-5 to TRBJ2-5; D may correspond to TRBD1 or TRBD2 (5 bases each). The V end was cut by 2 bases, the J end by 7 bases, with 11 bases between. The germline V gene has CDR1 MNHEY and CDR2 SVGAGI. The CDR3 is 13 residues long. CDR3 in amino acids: CASSYRDDRTQYF. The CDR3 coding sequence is TGTGCCAGCAGTTACAGGGACGATCGGACCCAGTACTTC.

CDR3 sequence (DNA): TGTGCCAGCGTCCCTAGGGGACAACCCGTGAACACTGAAGCTTTCTTT. Its translation is CASVPRGQPVNTEAFF. V is TRBV6-2 or TRBV6-3 and J is TRBJ1-1; D is possibly TRBD1 (6 bases). Between the trimmed V and J ends, which lost 8 bases and 0 bases, there was a span of 19 bases. Per the germline V gene, CDR1 is MNHEY and CDR2 is SVGEGT. CDR3 length equals 16 residues.

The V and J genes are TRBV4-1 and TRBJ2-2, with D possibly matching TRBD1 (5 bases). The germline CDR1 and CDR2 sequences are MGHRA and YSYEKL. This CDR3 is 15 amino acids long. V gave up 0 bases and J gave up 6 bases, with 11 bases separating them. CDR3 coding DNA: TGCGCCAGCAGCCAAGATGTTCCAGGGTCCGGGGAGCTGTTTTTT. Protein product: CASSQDVPGSGELFF.

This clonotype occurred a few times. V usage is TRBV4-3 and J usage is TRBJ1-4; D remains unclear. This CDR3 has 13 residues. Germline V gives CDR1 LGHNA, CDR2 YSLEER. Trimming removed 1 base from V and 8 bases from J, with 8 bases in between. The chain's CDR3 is CASSQGAREKLFF. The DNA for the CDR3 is TGCGCCAGCAGCCAAGGAGCTAGGGAAAAACTGTTTTTT.

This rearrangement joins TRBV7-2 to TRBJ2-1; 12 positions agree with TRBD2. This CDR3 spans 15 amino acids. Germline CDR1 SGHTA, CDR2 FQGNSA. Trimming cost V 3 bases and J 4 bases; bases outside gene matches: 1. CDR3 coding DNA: TGTGCCAGCAGCTTTGGACTAGCGGGGTACAATGAGCAGTTCTTC. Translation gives CASSFGLAGYNEQFF.

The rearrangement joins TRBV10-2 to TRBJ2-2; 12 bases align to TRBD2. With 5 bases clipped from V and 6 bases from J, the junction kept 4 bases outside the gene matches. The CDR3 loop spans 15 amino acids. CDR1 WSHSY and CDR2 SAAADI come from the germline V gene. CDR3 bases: TGCGCCAGCAGTCGGACTAGCGGGGAGTCCGGGGAGCTGTTTTTT. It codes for CASSRTSGESGELFF.

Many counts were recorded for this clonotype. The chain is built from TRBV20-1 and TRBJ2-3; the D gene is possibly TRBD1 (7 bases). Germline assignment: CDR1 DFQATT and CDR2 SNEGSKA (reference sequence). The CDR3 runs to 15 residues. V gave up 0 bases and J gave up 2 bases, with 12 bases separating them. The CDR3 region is CSARDRRGPTDTQYF. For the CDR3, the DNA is TGCAGTGCTAGAGATCGGAGGGGGCCCACAGATACGCAGTATTTT.

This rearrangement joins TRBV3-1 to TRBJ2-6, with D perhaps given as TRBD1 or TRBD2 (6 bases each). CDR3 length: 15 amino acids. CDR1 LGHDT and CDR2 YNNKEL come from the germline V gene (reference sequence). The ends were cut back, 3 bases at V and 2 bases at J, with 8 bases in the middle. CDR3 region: CASSQEGAGANVLTF. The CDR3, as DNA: TGTGCCAGCAGCCAGGAGGGGGCTGGGGCCAACGTCCTGACTTTC.

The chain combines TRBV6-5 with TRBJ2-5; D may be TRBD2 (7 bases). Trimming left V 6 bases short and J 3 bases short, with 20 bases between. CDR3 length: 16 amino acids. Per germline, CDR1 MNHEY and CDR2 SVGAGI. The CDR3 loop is CASSRAPGRGKETQYF. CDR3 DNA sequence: TGTGCCAGCAGCCGCGCCCCAGGGAGGGGGAAAGAGACCCAGTACTTC.

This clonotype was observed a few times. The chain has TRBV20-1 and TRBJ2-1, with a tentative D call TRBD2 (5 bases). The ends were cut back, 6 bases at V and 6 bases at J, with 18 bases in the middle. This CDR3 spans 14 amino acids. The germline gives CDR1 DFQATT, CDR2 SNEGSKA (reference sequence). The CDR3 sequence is CSARPPAAGNEQFF. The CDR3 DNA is TGCAGTGCCAGGCCCCCCGCGGCGGGCAATGAGCAGTTCTTC.

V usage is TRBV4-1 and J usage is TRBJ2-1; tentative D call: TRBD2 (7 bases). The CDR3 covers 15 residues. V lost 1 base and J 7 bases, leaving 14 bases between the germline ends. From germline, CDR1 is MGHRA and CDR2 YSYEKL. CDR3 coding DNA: TGCGCCAGCAGCCAAGGGGCGGGGGCTAGAAATGAGCAGTTCTTC. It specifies CASSQGAGARNEQFF.

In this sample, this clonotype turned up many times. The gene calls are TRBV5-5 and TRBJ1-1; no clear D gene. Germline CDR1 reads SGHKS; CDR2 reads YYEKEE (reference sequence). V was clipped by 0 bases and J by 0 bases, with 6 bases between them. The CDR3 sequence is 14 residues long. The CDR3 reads CASSLVGVNTEAFF. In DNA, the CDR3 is TGTGCCAGCAGCTTGGTAGGAGTGAACACTGAAGCTTTCTTT.

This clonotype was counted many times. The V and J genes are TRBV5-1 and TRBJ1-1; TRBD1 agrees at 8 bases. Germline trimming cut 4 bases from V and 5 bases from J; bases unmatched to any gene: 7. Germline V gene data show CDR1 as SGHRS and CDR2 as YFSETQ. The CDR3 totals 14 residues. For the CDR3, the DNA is TGCGCCAGCAGCACGCAGGGGGCCGGGACTGAAGCTTTCTTT. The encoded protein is CASSTQGAGTEAFF.

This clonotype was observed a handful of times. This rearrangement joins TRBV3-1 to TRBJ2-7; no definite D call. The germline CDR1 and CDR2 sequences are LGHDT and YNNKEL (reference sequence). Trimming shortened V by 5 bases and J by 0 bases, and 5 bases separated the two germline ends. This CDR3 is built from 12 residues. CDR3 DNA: TGTGCCAGCAGCTCTGTCTCCTACGAGCAGTACTTC. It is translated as CASSSVSYEQYF.